The 27 T cell receptor beta chains below all came from one sample that was sequenced in a study of identifying expanded T cells in peripheral blood. The protocol was immunoSEQ multiplex PCR, while the TCRdb copy is restricted to in-frame clones and leaves out a portion. The sample holds some 93,000 clones, roughly 90% seen once. Sequenced sample: blood. These TCRs come from a person aged 18-70 years in good health.

This clone came up a few times. The rearrangement joins TRBV7-9 to TRBJ2-1; 7 bases line up with TRBD1. The germline CDR1 and CDR2 sequences are SEHNR and FQNEAQ (reference sequence). This CDR3 contains 15 residues. V shed 5 bases, J shed 4 bases, and the junction held 8 bases outside the gene matches. The CDR3 protein is CASSVDRVSYNEQFF. The CDR3 DNA reads TGTGCCAGCAGCGTAGACAGGGTATCGTACAATGAGCAGTTCTTC.

The chain recombines TRBV23-1 with TRBJ2-7; D may be TRBD1 (6 bases). TRBV23-1 is placed among ORFs of uncertain function. This CDR3 has 14 amino acids. Trimming removed 3 bases from V and 3 bases from J, with 12 bases in between. The CDR3 region is CASSHTKDSYEQYF. For the CDR3, the DNA is TGCGCCAGCAGTCACACAAAGGACAGCTACGAGCAGTACTTC.

This clone was found once. J is TRBJ1-5 and V is TRBV4-3; D uncertain. The germline V gene encodes CDR1 LGHNA and CDR2 YSLEER. This CDR3 comprises 13 residues. The ends were cut back, 0 bases at V and 6 bases at J, with 6 bases in the middle. This chain's CDR3 is CASSQDLIQPQHF. CDR3 in DNA: TGCGCCAGCAGCCAAGATCTAATTCAGCCCCAGCATTTT.

The rearrangement links TRBV19 to TRBJ1-2; possibly TRBD1 for D (6 bases). The CDR3 runs 14 residues. Germline V gene data show CDR1 as LNHDA and CDR2 as SQIVND (reference sequence). V lost 6 bases to trimming and J lost 5 bases, with 16 bases between them. The CDR3 here is CASSTTLGGYGYTF. For the CDR3, the DNA is TGTGCCAGTAGCACTACCCTAGGGGGTTATGGCTACACCTTC. Full variable domain (rest looked up from reference TRBV19 and TRBJ1-2): DGGITQSPKYLFRKEGQNVTLSCEQNLNHDAMYWYRQDPGQGLRLIYYSQIVNDFQKGDIAEGYSVSREKKESFPLTVTSAQKNPTAFYLCASSTTLGGYGYTFGSGTRLTVV.

V gene TRBV19 combines with J gene TRBJ1-4; no firm D call. The CDR3 is 14 amino acids. The V and J ends lost 3 bases and 7 bases respectively, with 12 bases between them. Looked up from germline, CDR1 is LNHDA and CDR2 is SQIVND (reference sequence). The DNA of the CDR3 is TGTGCCAGTAGTATTGGACTCCAAGGTGAAAAACTGTTTTTT. Amino acids: CASSIGLQGEKLFF.

Points on this clone: Other nucleotide sequences from this sample produce the same CDR3. The chain links TRBV30 to TRBJ1-1, with TRBD1 matching 7 bases. The CDR3 runs 14 residues. With 0 bases clipped from V and 5 bases from J, the junction kept 6 bases outside the gene matches. CDR1 is GTSNPN and CDR2 is SVGIG in the germline V gene (reference sequence). The CDR3 sequence: CAWSVRGRGTEAFF. Written as DNA, the CDR3 is TGTGCCTGGAGTGTTCGTGGCAGGGGGACTGAAGCTTTCTTT.

This clone was recorded once. The V gene is TRBV30, the J gene TRBJ1-1; D remains ambiguous. CDR1 is GTSNPN, CDR2 SVGIG, per germline (reference sequence). The CDR3 has 14 amino acids. The germline V and J ends were trimmed by 3 bases and 2 bases, with 13 bases remaining between them. CDR3 coding DNA: TGTGCCTGGAGGTCTCCGAGGGTAAACACTGAAGCTTTCTTT. It specifies CAWRSPRVNTEAFF.

The rearrangement joins TRBV12-5 to TRBJ1-1; D call uncertain. The V gene lost 0 bases and the J gene lost 1 base, with 9 bases spanning the gap. There are 15 residues in the CDR3. Germline CDR1 LGHNT, CDR2 FRNRAP. CDR3 region: CASGLVLGGNTEAFF. CDR3 nucleotide sequence: TGTGCTAGTGGTTTGGTACTAGGAGGGAACACTGAAGCTTTCTTT.

This clone was seen a few times. The chain is built from TRBV2 and TRBJ1-2; D gene uncertain. V was trimmed by 4 bases and J by 3 bases, leaving 9 bases between them. The CDR3 is 13 residues long. The V gene's germline CDR1 is SNHLY and CDR2 FYNNEI. The CDR3 reads CASSGVADYGYTF. CDR3 coding DNA: TGTGCCAGCAGTGGGGTGGCAGACTATGGCTACACCTTC. The full variable domain, with the rest looked up from reference TRBV2 and TRBJ1-2, is EPEVTQTPSHQVTQMGQEVILRCVPISNHLYFYWYRQILGQKVEFLVSFYNNEISEKSEIFDDQFSVERPDGSNFTLKIRSTKLEDSAMYFCASSGVADYGYTFGSGTRLTVV.

This chain joins TRBV29-1 and TRBJ1-1; D uncertain. This CDR3 has 14 residues. V lost 5 bases and J 4 bases, leaving 17 bases between the germline ends. Germline CDR1 SQVTM, CDR2 ANQGSEA. CDR3 bases: TGCAGCGTTCAGGTGACAACCTGGGGCACTGAAGCTTTCTTT. The encoded protein is CSVQVTTWGTEAFF. Full variable domain (outside the CDR3, taken from reference TRBV29-1 and TRBJ1-1): SAVISQKPSRDICQRGTSLTIQCQVDSQVTMMFWYRQQPGQSLTLIATANQGSEATYESGFVIDKFPISRPNLTFSTLTVSNMSPEDSSIYLCSVQVTTWGTEAFFGQGTRLTVV.

V and J are TRBV6-6 and TRBJ2-3, with 8 bases aligning to TRBD2. CDR1 MNHNY and CDR2 SVGAGI come from the germline V gene (reference sequence). V was pared by 4 bases and J by 5 bases, with 5 bases of the junction left unmatched. CDR3 length: 14 amino acids. CDR3 sequence: CASSLGLDRDTQYF. DNA of the CDR3: TGTGCCAGCAGTTTGGGACTAGATAGAGATACGCAGTATTTT.

The rearrangement uses TRBV7-8 and TRBJ2-7; the D is unclear. V was shortened by 1 base and J by 2 bases, with 9 bases between the two germline ends. Looked up from germline, CDR1 is SGHVS and CDR2 is FQNEAQ. This CDR3 region has 14 residues. As DNA, the CDR3 is TGTGCCAGCAGCTTAGAGAGAGGTCCCTACGAGCAGTACTTC. This translates into CASSLERGPYEQYF.

The chain links TRBV4-2 to TRBJ2-7; 9 bases are shared with TRBD2. This CDR3 has 16 residues. The ends lost 0 bases at V and 0 bases at J; junction bases unmatched: 3. Germline V gives CDR1 LGHNA, CDR2 YNFKEQ. CDR3 sequence: CASSQDLAGYSYEQYF. The CDR3 DNA reads TGTGCCAGCAGCCAAGATCTAGCGGGGTACTCCTACGAGCAGTACTTC.

The chain combines TRBV19 with TRBJ1-2; D possibly corresponds to TRBD1 (6 bases). Germline CDR1 LNHDA, CDR2 SQIVND (reference sequence). Between the trimmed V and J ends, which lost 7 bases and 3 bases, there was a span of 15 bases. CDR3 size: 14 residues. The CDR3 sequence: CASINRVGDYGYTF. In DNA form, the CDR3 reads TGTGCCAGTATTAACAGGGTGGGGGACTATGGCTACACCTTC.

V gene TRBV6-5 combines with J gene TRBJ1-1, with D unclear. The CDR3 runs 13 residues. Germline lookup yields CDR1 MNHEY and CDR2 SVGAGI. Deletions cut 8 bases from V and 3 bases from J, with 13 bases between. CDR3: CASGNGWDTEAFF. In DNA form, the CDR3 reads TGTGCCAGCGGAAACGGGTGGGACACTGAAGCTTTCTTT.

This clone was seen a single time. CDR3 bases: TGTGCCAGCAGCCTTTATCAAGCCGGGGCGACCGGGGAGCTGTTTTTT. Amino acid sequence: CASSLYQAGATGELFF. The rearrangement links TRBV11-2 to TRBJ2-2; D may match TRBD1 or TRBD2 (5 bases each). From germline, CDR1 is SGHAT and CDR2 FQNNGV. The CDR3 length is 16 residues. The V and J ends lost 5 bases and 5 bases respectively, with 18 bases between them.

The chain has TRBV7-8 and TRBJ2-7, with 7 bases lining up with TRBD2. The germline V gene has CDR1 SGHVS and CDR2 FQNEAQ. The CDR3 covers 17 residues. V was pared by 1 base and J by 2 bases, with 11 bases of the junction left unmatched. CDR3 region: CASSLVREVVQPYEQYF. The CDR3 bases are TGTGCCAGCAGCTTAGTTCGGGAGGTGGTCCAACCCTACGAGCAGTACTTC.

The chain has TRBV27 and TRBJ1-1, with unresolved D. The ends were cut back, 7 bases at V and 0 bases at J, with 12 bases in the middle. The V gene's germline CDR1 is MNHEY and CDR2 SMNVEV (reference sequence). The CDR3 runs 14 residues. CDR3 amino acids: CASKYNSVNTEAFF. The CDR3 coding sequence is TGTGCCAGCAAATACAACTCAGTGAACACTGAAGCTTTCTTT.

The rearrangement links TRBV7-9 to TRBJ2-7; TRBD1 aligns across 7 bases. The length of the CDR3 is 16 residues. V lost 1 base and J lost 5; bases outside the gene matches: 11. CDR1 is SEHNR and CDR2 is FQNEAQ in the germline V gene (reference sequence). The CDR3 loop reads CASSLGLLGRGNEQYF. As DNA, the CDR3 is TGTGCCAGCAGCTTAGGTCTGTTGGGCAGGGGGAACGAGCAGTACTTC.

This CDR3 reads CASNERGQGVRGYTF. Written as DNA, the CDR3 is TGTGCCAGTAACGAACGGGGACAGGGGGTTCGGGGCTACACCTTC. The rearrangement uses TRBV19 and TRBJ1-2, with TRBD1 identical over 11 bases. The junction had 12 bases not matched to a gene; V was cut back by 7 bases and J by 8 bases. From germline, CDR1 is LNHDA and CDR2 SQIVND (reference sequence). The CDR3 has 15 residues.

The gene calls are TRBV6-1 and TRBJ2-2, with 13 bases matching TRBD2. Germline CDR1 reads MNHNS; CDR2 reads SASEGT. The CDR3 consists of 15 residues. V lost 6 bases, J lost 6 bases, and 4 bases stayed unmatched. The CDR3 here is CASSPGLAGSGELFF. The CDR3 DNA reads TGTGCCAGCAGCCCGGGACTAGCGGGATCCGGGGAGCTGTTTTTT.

The rearrangement uses TRBV9 and TRBJ2-3; 11 nucleotides agree with TRBD2. V dropped 3 bases and J dropped 6; count of bases not matched to a gene: 9. The CDR3 extends over 16 amino acids. Germline lookup yields CDR1 SGDLS and CDR2 YYNGEE. CDR3 residues: CASSADSGGADDTQYF. The CDR3 DNA reads as TGTGCCAGCAGCGCAGATAGCGGGGGGGCCGACGATACGCAGTATTTT.

The chain is built from TRBV11-2 and TRBJ1-1; D is uncertain. Per germline, CDR1 SGHAT and CDR2 FQNNGV. The V end lost 6 bases, the J end lost 5 bases, and 10 bases lay between the germline ends. This CDR3 comprises 12 residues. The CDR3 reads CASSSDGTEAFF. CDR3 bases: TGTGCCAGCAGTTCCGATGGGACTGAAGCTTTCTTT.

This clone was counted a single time. This chain joins TRBV29-1 and TRBJ1-2, with D unclear. V lost 4 bases, J lost 1 base, and 7 bases lay in between. The CDR3 loop spans 12 amino acids. The germline gives CDR1 SQVTM, CDR2 ANQGSEA. CDR3 coding DNA: TGCAGCGTTGTCAGCCTTAACTATGGCTACACCTTC. Its protein product is CSVVSLNYGYTF.

The V and J genes are TRBV9 and TRBJ1-1; 8 positions match TRBD1. The CDR3 contains 14 residues. Germline CDR1 SGDLS, CDR2 YYNGEE. Germline trimming cut 4 bases from V and 10 bases from J; bases unmatched to any gene: 12. In nucleotides, the CDR3 is TGTGCCAGCAGCCCCCGGACAGGGCCCCATGGAGCTTTCTTT. Amino acids: CASSPRTGPHGAFF.

The V and J genes are TRBV7-9 and TRBJ1-2; the D is unclear. The CDR3 contains 16 residues. With 2 bases removed from V and 0 bases from J, the gap between germline ends came to 13 bases. Per the germline V gene, CDR1 is SEHNR and CDR2 is FQNEAQ (reference sequence). DNA for the CDR3: TGTGCCAGCAGCTTATTTTCCCCCTCAACTAACTATGGCTACACCTTC. Its protein is CASSLFSPSTNYGYTF.

This chain links TRBV11-3 with TRBJ2-4; possibly TRBD2 for D (5 bases). The germline CDR1 and CDR2 sequences are SGHNT and YENEEA. The CDR3 is 16 residues long. V lost 2 bases and J lost 3, with 14 bases in between. CDR3 DNA sequence: TGTGCCAGCAGCTTAAATCGGGGAGAGATCAAAAACATTCAGTACTTC. Translating it yields CASSLNRGEIKNIQYF.